This TCR beta chain appears in the sequencing data of a study of response to subunit inactivated influenza vaccine. Notes on this clonotype: The antigen remains undetermined.

Germline CDR1 and CDR2: SNHLY and FYNNEI. CDR3 length: 15 amino acids. The V end was cut by 6 bases, the J end by 8 bases, with 19 bases between. TCRdb processed the RT-PCR reads anew with MiXCR; each CDR3 protein has one entry. Of about 650,000 distinct CDR3 sequences in the sample, around 14% were seen once. Study findings and constraints: Authors suggested each seasonal flu vaccination may recruit only limited numbers of new T cells.

The sequence came from a man between 50 and 59 years old who received an inactivated influenza vaccine. The sequencing used PBMCs from blood, collected 11 to 12 days after vaccination. This chain uses TRBV2 with TRBJ2-2; D could derive from TRBD1 or TRBD2 (5 bases each). The CDR3 nucleotides read TGTGCCAGCAGAGAAACCGGGACCCCAGGTGGGGAGCTGTTTTTT. Its protein is CASRETGTPGGELFF.